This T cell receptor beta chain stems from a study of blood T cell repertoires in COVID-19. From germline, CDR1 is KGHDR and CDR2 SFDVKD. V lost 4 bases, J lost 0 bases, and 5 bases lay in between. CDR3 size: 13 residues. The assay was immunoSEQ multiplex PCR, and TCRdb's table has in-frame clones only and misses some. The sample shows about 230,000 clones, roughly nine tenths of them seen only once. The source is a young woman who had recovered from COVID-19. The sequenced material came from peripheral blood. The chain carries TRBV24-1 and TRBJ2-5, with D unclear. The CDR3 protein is CATSDPYQETQYF. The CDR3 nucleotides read TGTGCCACCAGTGACCCTTACCAAGAGACCCAGTACTTC.